This TCR beta chain was profiled in a study of cytomegalovirus exposure and HLA in healthy donors. General observations from the study: It was reported that the classifier diagnosed cytomegalovirus status with high specificity and sensitivity in both the original and validation cohorts. An assumption of roughly uniform sequencing depth across donors underlay the presence/absence analyses. Prior analysis indicated that the majority of TCR beta V segments exhibited productivity approximately 87% or approximately 30% of the time.

On this clone: Its antigen is unknown.

A multiplex PCR was run with 60 Vbeta primers and 13 Jbeta primers. TCRdb's table, derived via immunoSEQ multiplex PCR, lists solely in-frame clones and lacks some. Here the sample spans about 150,000 clones, around 75% being singletons. Trimming at V came to 7 bases and at J to 2 bases, leaving 6 bases not matched to a gene. CDR3 length equals 14 residues. Germline CDR1 is PRHDT and CDR2 is FYEKMQ (reference sequence). Nobody recorded the CMV serostatus of this donor. The gene calls are TRBV13 and TRBJ2-7, with TRBD1 matching 9 bases. Sequences were obtained from PBMCs. This TCR was recovered from a human donor in good health. Here the CDR3 DNA reads TGTGCCAGCACCCTCGGGACAGGGACCTACGAGCAGTACTTC. Protein: CASTLGTGTYEQYF.